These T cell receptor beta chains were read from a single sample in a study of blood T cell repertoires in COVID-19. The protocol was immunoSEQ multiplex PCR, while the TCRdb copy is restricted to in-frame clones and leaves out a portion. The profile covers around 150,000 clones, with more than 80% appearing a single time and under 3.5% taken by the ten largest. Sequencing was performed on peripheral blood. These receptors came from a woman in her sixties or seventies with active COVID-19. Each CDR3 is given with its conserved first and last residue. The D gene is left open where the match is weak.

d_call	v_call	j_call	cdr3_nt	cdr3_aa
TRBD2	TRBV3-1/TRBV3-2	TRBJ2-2	TGTGCCAGCAGCCAAGATCTCAGGAGACTAGCGGGTACCGGGGAGCTGTTTTTT	CASSQDLRRLAGTGELFF
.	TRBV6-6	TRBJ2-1	TGTGCCAGCAGGCCCGAGTTTCGGTCCAATGAGCAGTTCTTC	CASRPEFRSNEQFF
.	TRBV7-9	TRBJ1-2	TGTGCCAGCAGCCCCGGGGCAGGGGACTATGGCTACACCTTC	CASSPGAGDYGYTF
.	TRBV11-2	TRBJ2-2	TGTGCCAGCAGCTTGGCAAACACCGGGGAGCTGTTTTTT	CASSLANTGELFF
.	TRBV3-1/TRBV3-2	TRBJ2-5	TGTGCCAGCAGCCCCCCCTATGGAGAGACCCAGTACTTC	CASSPPYGETQYF
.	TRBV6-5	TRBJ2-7	TGTGCCAGCAGTTACGGTGGTCGGTCGGGGGAGCAGTACTTC	CASSYGGRSGEQYF
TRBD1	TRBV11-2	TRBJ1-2	TGTGCCAGCAGCCTCAACTTAGGGACAGAAAATGGCTACACCTTC	CASSLNLGTENGYTF
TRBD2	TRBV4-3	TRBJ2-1	TGCGCCAGCAGCCAAGCCAGGAGGTCTAGCGGGAGCGGTAATGAGCAGTTCTTC	CASSQARRSSGSGNEQFF
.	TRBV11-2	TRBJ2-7	TGTGCCAGCAGCAGAGTGCAGGGTGTGGGCGGCGAGCAGTACTTC	CASSRVQGVGGEQYF
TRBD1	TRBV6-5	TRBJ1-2	TGTGCCAGCAGTTACGGTGGGGACAGGGTGGCCAGTGGCTACACCTTC	CASSYGGDRVASGYTF